This T cell receptor (beta chain) is drawn from a study of blood T cells in healthy people across ages (dated by TCRdb to about 2015). A note on the overall study: In model experiments, roughly one uniquely barcoded TCR beta cDNA molecule per two T cells was captured by template switching. Donors were grouped into four age groups: young (average roughly 15 years), middle-aged (less than 40), aged (about 60) and long-lived (approximately 78). Donors of different ages were randomly distributed across sequencing lanes to avoid experimental bias. Age-related changes in TCR beta repertoire diversity were measured in the study by deep sequencing normalized with unique cDNA molecular identifiers. Two additional independent replicas of 1 million unique cDNA reads from the same blood draw were analyzed for two donors (one aged 18 to 30 and one aged 80 or older).

Note on this clonotype: Its binding antigen is unknown. One base away there is no much larger clone; base qualities are not given.

What the authors observed across the whole study: There was a strong correlation between observed TCR beta diversity and the percentage of naive T cells measured by flow cytometry. Estimates of total diversity based on one million sequenced T cells were considered lower bounds and underestimates. Compared with the aged group, the long-lived group had more naive CD4+ T cells, fewer expanded clones and increased TCR diversity, a pattern suggesting age selection. Since profiling was done on bulk unsorted PBMCs, naive and antigen-experienced compartments could not be conclusively compared. As age increased, observed TCR beta diversity per million T cells dropped in a roughly linear way, and a significant reduction was already evident by age 40. The CMV infection status of donors was not known, potentially confounding age-related changes in expanded clonotypes.

Libraries were made using 5' RACE. Sequenced on an Illumina HiSeq 2500. A second roughly 7 to 11 cycle PCR used a sample-barcoded 5' primer and a J-beta primer mix. A unique molecular identifier was introduced onto each TCR beta cDNA molecule by a template-switch 5' adaptor carrying 12 random nucleotides. Each sample yielded at least 2.5 million CDR3-containing paired-end reads. First-strand cDNA synthesis was performed from all RNA using the Mint cDNA synthesis kit, with priming by a TRBC-specific oligonucleotide. After uracil-DNA glycosylase treatment, a first 18-cycle PCR used universal primers M1SS and BC2_uni_R on all cDNA. The authors' pipeline ran thus. Normalization of each sample was performed by random selection of 1 million high-quality reads, each carrying a distinct molecular identifier. Reads sharing molecular identifiers were discarded rather than binned into consensus sequences. MiTCR, with a Q25 quality threshold and the strictest error-elimination algorithm, was used for CDR3 identification, clonotype clustering and error correction. Lower-bound total TCR beta diversity was estimated with a nonparametric unseen species model using Euler transformation. Through fastp at Q25 and MiXCR, TCRdb rebuilt clones from the public reads, retaining in-frame beta chains. Each entry merges the rows of one CDR3 protein and shows their most common DNA and genes. None of the V and J calls come from the authors' own analysis; TCRdb made them. This sample gives 700,000 to 850,000 distinct CDR3 sequences in total; 35% to 40% of them show up just once. The ten biggest clones cover 13% of the sample.

Systemically healthy Caucasian individuals from Russia, approximately 39 in total and aged about 6 to 100 years, were included as donors. Each donor gave about 9.8 milliliters of peripheral blood, drawn into EDTA-treated Vacutainer tubes. Ficoll-Paque density-gradient centrifugation was used to isolate PBMCs, with at least 6.5 million per sample. Total RNA, at least 5.5 micrograms per sample, was extracted from PBMCs with Trizol reagent. For every donor, flow cytometry on a PBMC aliquot measured the percentage of naive CD45RAhigh/CD27high T cells. From V the trimming removes 6 bases and from J it removes 6 bases, while the gene matches leave 5 bases of the junction unaccounted for. CDR1 MDHEN and CDR2 SYDVKM were looked up in the germline V gene. The CDR3 starts with the cysteine, ends with the phenylalanine, and has 14 residues. CDR3 DNA is the only sequence kept; it has 42 bases, read in frame from the first base.

The V and J segments used are TRBV28 and TRBJ2-2, with 9 bases matching TRBD1. The sequence was obtained from a young man in good health. The sequenced material came from blood. The base sequence is TGTGCCAGCAGAATACAGGGGGCGGCCGGGGAGCTGTTTTTT. Translated, this gives CASRIQGAAGELFF.